Below are 2 T cell receptor beta chains sequenced from a single sample in a study of blood T cell repertoires in COVID-19. Sequencing was performed with immunoSEQ multiplex PCR; in TCRdb, only in-frame clones are kept and a portion is missing. This table holds 40,000 or so clones, 70% to 85% found once. Specimen: peripheral blood. The source of these receptors is a human donor in a cohort sampled during active COVID-19.

The chain links TRBV6-5 to TRBJ2-2; D gene uncertain. The CDR3 spans 12 residues. Trimming left V 5 bases short and J 3 bases short, with 4 bases between. Per germline, CDR1 MNHEY and CDR2 SVGAGI. CDR3 sequence: CASSPYTGELFF. DNA for the CDR3: TGTGCCAGCAGTCCCTACACCGGGGAGCTGTTTTTT.

This clone was seen a handful of times. The chain employs TRBV5-1 and TRBJ2-3; a weak D match, TRBD2 (5 bases). V was cut by 4 bases and J by 5 bases, with 17 bases left in between. This CDR3 is built from 15 residues. CDR1 and CDR2 (germline): SGHRS, YFSETQ. For the CDR3, the DNA is TGCGCCAGCAGCCCTCGAGAGGGCAGAATAGATACGCAGTATTTT. Its protein is CASSPREGRIDTQYF. Looking up the rest from reference TRBV5-1 and TRBJ2-3 gives the full variable domain: KAGVTQTPRYLIKTRGQQVTLSCSPISGHRSVSWYQQTPGQGLQFLFEYFSETQRNKGNFPGRFSGRQFSNSRSEMNVSTLELGDSALYLCASSPREGRIDTQYFGPGTRLTVL.